Following are 29 T cell receptor beta chains from one sample sequenced in a study of T cell repertoires in cytomegalovirus infection. TCRdb reprocessed the reads via MiXCR and lists one record per CDR3 protein. The sample lists some 680,000 distinct CDR3 sequences, 35% seen once, with around 2.8% in the top ten. Material for sequencing was PBMCs. These receptor sequences come from a human donor in good health (CMV status not recorded). Some clones in this sample may be carry-over from other donors' samples.

V usage is TRBV5-4 and J usage is TRBJ2-1; TRBD1 might be the D (6 bases). The V and J ends lost 4 bases and 6 bases respectively, with 17 bases between them. Germline V CDR1 and CDR2: SGHNT, YYREEE (reference sequence). The CDR3 consists of 15 residues. The CDR3 DNA reads TGTGCCAGCAGCCATAGAACAGGGTCCCCCAATGAGCAGTTCTTC. The encoded protein is CASSHRTGSPNEQFF.

In its sample, this clonotype was seen a few times. V usage is TRBV7-6 and J usage is TRBJ2-2; D is perhaps TRBD1 or TRBD2 (5 bases each). Trimming stripped 5 bases from V and 3 bases from J, with 13 bases between. Looked up from germline, CDR1 is SGHVS and CDR2 is FNYEAQ. The CDR3 extends over 15 amino acids. CDR3 sequence: CASSVGTDYTGELFF. CDR3 in DNA: TGTGCCAGCAGCGTCGGGACGGACTACACCGGGGAGCTGTTTTTT.

This clonotype was observed a handful of times. The chain links TRBV6-6 to TRBJ2-7, with 13 bases fitting TRBD2. The ends lost 6 bases at V and 5 bases at J; junction bases unmatched: 4. This CDR3 comprises 14 residues. Per the germline V gene, CDR1 is MNHNY and CDR2 is SVGAGI (reference sequence). In DNA form, the CDR3 reads TGTGCCAGCAGAGGACTAGCGGGAGTGAACGAGCAGTACTTC. This translates into CASRGLAGVNEQYF.

The gene calls are TRBV28 and TRBJ2-7; TRBD2 aligns across 13 bases. From germline, CDR1 is MDHEN and CDR2 SYDVKM. This CDR3 has 16 amino acids. V was pared by 5 bases and J by 5 bases, with 9 bases of the junction left unmatched. The CDR3 nucleotides read TGTGCCAGCAGTCTCGGACTAGCGGGAGCTTCCCACGAGCAGTACTTC. Translating gives CASSLGLAGASHEQYF.

This rearrangement joins TRBV9 to TRBJ2-2; no reliable D call. Trimming took off 0 bases at V and 0 bases at J, with 9 bases between the two ends. The CDR3 is made up of 16 amino acids. The germline V gene has CDR1 SGDLS and CDR2 YYNGEE. The CDR3 protein is CASSVVSVSNTGELFF. DNA for the CDR3: TGTGCCAGCAGCGTAGTGAGTGTATCGAACACCGGGGAGCTGTTTTTT.

This clonotype was picked up a small number of times. V usage is TRBV11-2 and J usage is TRBJ1-1; D gene unclear. This CDR3 has 13 residues. Germline V lookup: CDR1 SGHAT, CDR2 FQNNGV. The V end lost 5 bases, the J end lost 8 bases, and 15 bases lay between the germline ends. This CDR3 is CASSQRPGNEAFF. CDR3 bases: TGTGCCAGCAGCCAAAGACCCGGGAACGAAGCTTTCTTT.

This clonotype was detected many times. The chain recombines TRBV7-2 with TRBJ2-4; possibly TRBD1 for D (6 bases). The CDR3 runs 13 residues. Trimming left V 2 bases short and J 7 bases short, with 9 bases between. Germline CDR1 is SGHTA and CDR2 is FQGNSA. The CDR3 loop reads CASSLKQGNIQYF. The CDR3 DNA follows: TGTGCCAGCAGCTTAAAACAGGGCAACATTCAGTACTTC. The full variable domain, with the rest looked up from reference TRBV7-2 and TRBJ2-4, is GAGVSQSPSNKVTEKGKDVELRCDPISGHTALYWYRQSLGQGLEFLIYFQGNSAPDKSGLPSDRFSAERTGGSVSTLTIQRTQQEDSAVYLCASSLKQGNIQYFGAGTRLSVL.

This chain uses TRBV11-2 with TRBJ2-1; 8 bases align to TRBD2. Trimming took 4 bases from V and 7 from J; bases not matched to a gene: 12. Per the germline V gene, CDR1 is SGHAT and CDR2 is FQNNGV. There are 16 residues in the CDR3. The CDR3 sequence: CASSSIGPAGANEQFF. For the CDR3, the DNA is TGTGCCAGCAGCTCCATTGGTCCAGCGGGAGCGAATGAGCAGTTCTTC. Full variable domain (outside the CDR3, taken from reference TRBV11-2 and TRBJ2-1): EAGVAQSPRYKIIEKRQSVAFWCNPISGHATLYWYQQILGQGPKLLIQFQNNGVVDDSQLPKDRFSAERLKGVDSTLKIQPAKLEDSAVYLCASSSIGPAGANEQFFGPGTRLTVL.

V is TRBV12-3 or TRBV12-4 and J is TRBJ2-5, with a tentative D call TRBD2 (5 bases). Trimming shortened V by 3 bases and J by 5 bases, and 13 bases separated the two germline ends. This CDR3 has 14 amino acids. The CDR3 protein is CASSFGGRVETQYF. The CDR3 DNA follows: TGTGCCAGCAGTTTCGGTGGGCGGGTGGAGACCCAGTACTTC.

The V and J genes are TRBV28 and TRBJ1-1; maybe TRBD1 (5 bases). Germline CDR1 and CDR2: MDHEN and SYDVKM. Trimming removed 5 bases from V and 5 bases from J, with 12 bases in between. This CDR3 is built from 13 residues. CDR3 nucleotides: TGTGCCAGCAGTCGGGGGAGGGTTACTGAAGCTTTCTTT. The encoded protein is CASSRGRVTEAFF.

The chain has TRBV4-1 and TRBJ1-3, with D unclear. The CDR3 is 16 residues long. Germline V gives CDR1 MGHRA, CDR2 YSYEKL. Trimming took off 2 bases at V and 1 base at J, with 12 bases between the two ends. This CDR3 reads CASSQTARGSGNTIYF. DNA for the CDR3: TGCGCCAGCAGCCAAACCGCACGGGGATCTGGAAACACCATATATTTT.

This clonotype was observed a handful of times. The chain uses TRBV19 and TRBJ2-2; 16 bases map to TRBD2. The CDR3 sequence is 20 residues long. Trimming took 10 bases from V and 5 from J; bases not matched to a gene: 19. The germline V gene encodes CDR1 LNHDA and CDR2 SQIVND (reference sequence). CDR3 residues: CATAKFPGTSGGVPTGELFF. The DNA of the CDR3 is TGTGCCACCGCTAAATTCCCCGGGACTAGCGGGGGGGTTCCTACCGGGGAGCTGTTTTTT.

The chain couples TRBV7-8 to TRBJ2-1; D possibly corresponds to TRBD2 (5 bases). V lost 5 bases to trimming and J lost 10 bases, with 12 bases between them. This CDR3 has 12 residues. Germline assignment: CDR1 SGHVS and CDR2 FQNEAQ. For the CDR3, the DNA is TGTGCCAGCAGCCAACTAGGACCGGAGCAGTTCTTC. Translated: CASSQLGPEQFF.

The sample holds a few counts of this clonotype. The chain combines TRBV19 with TRBJ1-1; perhaps TRBD1 as D (6 bases). CDR3 length: 14 residues. Germline V lookup: CDR1 LNHDA, CDR2 SQIVND (reference sequence). V was clipped by 9 bases and J by 4 bases, with 18 bases between them. CDR3 DNA: TGTGCCAGCCGACGGGGGGGCGGACCCACTGAAGCTTTCTTT. Protein: CASRRGGGPTEAFF.

The table lists this clonotype with a few counts. In nucleotides, the CDR3 is TGTGCCAGCAGTGAATCTCTAGCGGGGGCAGGGAGGGAGACCCAGTACTTC. Its protein product is CASSESLAGAGRETQYF. The chain couples TRBV6-1 to TRBJ2-5; TRBD2 agrees at 10 bases. The CDR3 spans 17 residues. Germline CDR1 reads MNHNS; CDR2 reads SASEGT. Germline trimming cut 2 bases from V and 5 bases from J; bases unmatched to any gene: 11.

This clonotype appeared a few times. J is TRBJ1-1 and V is TRBV6-5; D is perhaps TRBD1 (6 bases). The CDR3 is 17 residues long. CDR1 is MNHEY, CDR2 SVGAGI, per germline. V lost 0 bases and J 0 bases, leaving 14 bases between the germline ends. The CDR3 region is CASSYSLTGWLNTEAFF. The CDR3 coding sequence is TGTGCCAGCAGTTACTCTCTAACAGGGTGGCTGAACACTGAAGCTTTCTTT.

The rearrangement links TRBV10-2 to TRBJ1-5, with a tentative D call TRBD1 (5 bases). Trimming left V 6 bases short and J 2 bases short, with 11 bases between. The CDR3 is 14 amino acids. In germline, CDR1 is WSHSY, CDR2 SAAADI. The CDR3 spells CASRLSGGNQPQHF. DNA of the CDR3: TGCGCCAGCAGACTCTCGGGGGGCAATCAGCCCCAGCATTTT.

Only a few counts were recorded for this clonotype. The rearrangement links TRBV5-1 to TRBJ2-1; D not resolved. V was trimmed by 1 base and J by 0 bases, leaving 11 bases between them. The CDR3 runs to 16 residues. CDR1 and CDR2 from the germline V gene are SGHRS and YFSETQ. Here the CDR3 DNA reads TGCGCCAGCAGCTTGTTTCCCAGTGACTCCTACAATGAGCAGTTCTTC. It is translated as CASSLFPSDSYNEQFF.

This clonotype has just a few counts. The rearrangement joins TRBV2 to TRBJ2-7; D is possibly TRBD2 (5 bases). CDR3 length: 15 amino acids. V gave up 3 bases and J gave up 5 bases, with 17 bases separating them. Per the germline V gene, CDR1 is SNHLY and CDR2 is FYNNEI. The CDR3 loop reads CASSEGKLASHEQYF. The CDR3 bases are TGTGCCAGCAGTGAGGGGAAGCTAGCCTCTCACGAGCAGTACTTC.

This clonotype was seen only a few times. The rearrangement joins TRBV7-3 to TRBJ2-1, with D possibly TRBD1 on 6 matching bases. The V end was cut by 5 bases, the J end by 10 bases, with 12 bases between. CDR3 length equals 12 residues. In germline, CDR1 is SGHTA, CDR2 FQGTGA. Here the CDR3 DNA reads TGTGCCAGCAGCCTAGATCAGGGGGAGCAGTTCTTC. Residues: CASSLDQGEQFF.

A few counts support this clonotype. The V gene is TRBV6-6, the J gene TRBJ2-6; unclear D gene. V lost 2 bases to trimming and J lost 1 base, with 15 bases between them. This CDR3 contains 18 residues. Germline CDR1 MNHNY, CDR2 SVGAGI (reference sequence). The CDR3: CASSYGRLVGSGANVLTF. DNA of the CDR3: TGTGCCAGCAGTTACGGACGGCTTGTCGGGTCTGGGGCCAACGTCCTGACTTTC.

The table lists this clonotype with many counts. The gene calls are TRBV10-3 and TRBJ1-5; a possible D gene is TRBD1 (6 bases). The CDR3 is made up of 19 amino acids. The germline V gene encodes CDR1 ENHRY and CDR2 SYGVKD. V lost 6 bases, J lost 0 bases, and 24 bases lay in between. The CDR3 sequence is CAIRKGGGTLGFSNQPQHF. The CDR3 nucleotides are TGTGCCATCAGAAAAGGAGGCGGGACACTAGGGTTTAGCAATCAGCCCCAGCATTTT.

This clonotype was seen a handful of times. CDR3 residues: CASSPGQGYVEQYF. The CDR3 nucleotides read TGTGCCAGCAGCCCTGGACAGGGCTACGTCGAGCAGTACTTC. This chain connects TRBV7-9 to TRBJ2-7, with TRBD1 identical over 8 bases. J gave up 6 bases and V 5 bases, and 9 bases lay outside the gene matches. Per the germline V gene, CDR1 is SEHNR and CDR2 is FQNEAQ (reference sequence). The CDR3 consists of 14 residues.

J is TRBJ2-6 and V is TRBV10-2; 11 positions match TRBD1. Germline loops: CDR1 WSHSY, CDR2 SAAADI. The J segment lost 1 base and the V segment lost 6 bases, leaving 8 bases of the junction unmatched. The CDR3 extends over 18 amino acids. The CDR3 protein is CASRKTDRGRSGANVLTF. The CDR3, as DNA: TGCGCCAGCAGGAAAACGGACAGGGGGCGGTCTGGGGCCAACGTCCTGACTTTC.

On this clonotype: At one end the junction does not follow the germline gene, possibly because of a read error. The V gene is TRBV12-3 or TRBV12-4, the J gene TRBJ1-1, with D unclear. The CDR3 totals 11 residues. The CDR3 spells CSSSLGTEAFF. CDR3 bases: TGTTCCAGCAGTTTAGGCACTGAAGCTTTCTTT.

This clonotype was seen more than once but under ten times. The rearrangement links TRBV28 to TRBJ1-1, with TRBD1 as a possible D gene (5 bases). This CDR3 has 13 amino acids. V lost 7 bases and J 6 bases, leaving 15 bases between the germline ends. Germline CDR1 reads MDHEN; CDR2 reads SYDVKM. The CDR3 reads CASTPSGPPEAFF. DNA for the CDR3: TGTGCCAGCACCCCTTCAGGGCCCCCTGAAGCTTTCTTT.

This clonotype has a count of ten or more. This CDR3 is CASSQDIRGGRSIQYF. The CDR3 bases are TGCGCCAGCAGCCAAGATATCAGAGGGGGTCGGAGCATTCAGTACTTC. The chain joins TRBV4-1 to TRBJ2-4; possible D gene TRBD1, 6 bases. V dropped 0 bases and J dropped 9 bases, with 18 bases sitting between them. This CDR3 spans 16 amino acids. Germline assignment: CDR1 MGHRA and CDR2 YSYEKL.

The sample holds many counts of this clonotype. This chain uses TRBV7-9 with TRBJ1-1; no clear D gene. The CDR3 is 16 amino acids. Trimming pared 5 bases from V and 1 base from J, leaving 17 bases between. Germline assignment: CDR1 SEHNR and CDR2 FQNEAQ (reference sequence). For the CDR3, the DNA is TGTGCCAGCAGCCCCCGGGTTGTTTCGACGAACACTGAAGCTTTCTTT. It specifies CASSPRVVSTNTEAFF.

The chain recombines TRBV12-3 or TRBV12-4 with TRBJ1-6, with D tentatively TRBD1 (6 bases). V was trimmed by 4 bases and J by 6 bases, leaving 13 bases between them. This CDR3 region has 15 residues. The CDR3 region has the DNA TGTGCCAGCAGTTCCTCGGACAGTGGTAATTCACCCCTCCACTTT. Encoded protein: CASSSSDSGNSPLHF.